This T cell receptor (beta chain) came from a study of cytomegalovirus exposure and HLA in healthy donors. The method was immunoSEQ multiplex PCR; TCRdb's version includes in-frame clones alone and lacks a portion of them. The table lists more than 95,000 clones, approximately 85% of them singletons, with around 5% in the top ten. The CDR3 contains 13 residues. Germline V lookup: CDR1 MNHEY, CDR2 SVGAGI. A word on this clone: One junction end disagrees with the germline gene, perhaps due to a read error.

V gene TRBV6-5 combines with J gene TRBJ1-1; maybe TRBD1 (5 bases). The receptor was derived from a man between 18 and 35 years old in good health and CMV-seronegative. The material sequenced was PBMCs. This CDR3 is CAGRARQFTEAFF. The CDR3 DNA reads as TGTGCCGGCAGAGCTAGACAGTTCACTGAAGCTTTCTTT.